This TCR beta chain emerged from a study of CD8+ T cells in alopecia areata. Study-wide findings and caveats: Shared TCR sequences were less clear between patients than in mice, possibly partly from HLA diversity. The study found higher clonality in lesional than normal scalp, especially in alopecia totalis/universalis. Scalp clonality and expanded CD8+ clones among the top 100 were significantly decreased by tofacitinib. Among the cells sequenced in scalp samples are also the resident alphabeta T cells of normal skin.

The treatment here: oral pan-JAK inhibitor, 5-10 mg twice daily. Extracted RNA was reverse transcribed into cDNA, the sequencing template. The assay was immunoSEQ multiplex PCR, and TCRdb's table has in-frame clones only and misses some. Here the sample spans roughly 220,000 clones, more than 30% being singletons. With regard to this clone: Its antigen is still unknown.

The germline CDR1 and CDR2 sequences are MNHEY and SMNVEV (reference sequence). After removal of 2 bases from V and 5 bases from J, the junction contained 4 bases not matched to a gene. This CDR3 has 15 amino acids. V gene TRBV27 combines with J gene TRBJ2-2; 8 bases align to TRBD2. The receptor comes from a human donor with alopecia areata. This sample comprised CD4+ T cells sorted from blood, obtained between weeks 30 and 35, from a patient treated with tofacitinib. The CDR3 here is CASSLGLAGTGELFF. The CDR3 DNA reads as TGTGCCAGCAGTTTAGGGCTAGCGGGTACCGGGGAGCTGTTTTTT.